This T cell receptor (beta chain) was sequenced in a study of T cells expressing NK-cell markers. General study findings and limits: Unclear, still, was the HCMV specificity of the expanded NKG2C+ T cell clones.

Germline CDR1 reads SGHKS; CDR2 reads YYEKEE (reference sequence). The CDR3 contains 15 residues. Concerning this clonotype: Its target is not known.

5'RACE template switching built TCR beta cDNA with unique molecular identifiers. With the 5' RACE reads reprocessed, TCRdb shows one record per CDR3 protein and no DNA. In all, the sample yields about 380,000 distinct CDR3 sequences. The chain joins TRBV5-5 to TRBJ1-1. The clonotype was recovered from a man between 18 and 69 years old in good health. The source material was blood T cells: a sorted CD56 or NKG2C T cell subset, CD4+ or CD8+ T cells, or bulk PBMC T cells (not recorded which). This CDR3 reads CASSRQGQPNTEAFF.